This TCR beta chain came from a study of response to subunit inactivated influenza vaccine. In TCRdb, the RT-PCR reads were re-called with MiXCR into one record per CDR3 protein. The sample carries hundreds of thousands of distinct CDR3 sequences, 15% to 19% recorded once. Study-wide results and caveats: That few new T cells are recruited by each seasonal influenza vaccination was the authors' suggestion.

As to this clonotype: Its antigen is unknown.

Germline loops: CDR1 LGHNA, CDR2 YNFKEQ. Between the trimmed V and J ends, which lost 1 base and 0 bases, there was a span of 9 bases. This CDR3 has 15 amino acids. The sequence was obtained from a man in his fifties or sixties who received an inactivated influenza vaccine. The sample here was PBMCs from blood, taken 11 to 12 days after vaccination. The chain employs TRBV4-2 and TRBJ1-1; D is uncertain. The chain's CDR3 is CASSQVKVLNTEAFF. The DNA for the CDR3 is TGTGCCAGCAGCCAAGTTAAGGTACTGAACACTGAAGCTTTCTTT.